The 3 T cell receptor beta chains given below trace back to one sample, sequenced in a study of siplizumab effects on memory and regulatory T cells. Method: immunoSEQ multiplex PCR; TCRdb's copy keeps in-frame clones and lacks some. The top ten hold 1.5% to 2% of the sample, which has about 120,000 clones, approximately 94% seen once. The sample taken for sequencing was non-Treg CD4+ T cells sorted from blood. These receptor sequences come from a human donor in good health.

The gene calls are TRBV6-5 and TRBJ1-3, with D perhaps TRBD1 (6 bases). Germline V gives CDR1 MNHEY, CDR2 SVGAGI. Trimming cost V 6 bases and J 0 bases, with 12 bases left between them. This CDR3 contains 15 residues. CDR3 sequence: CASRRGQSSGNTIYF. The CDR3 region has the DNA TGTGCCAGCAGACGAGGACAGTCCTCTGGAAACACCATATATTTT.

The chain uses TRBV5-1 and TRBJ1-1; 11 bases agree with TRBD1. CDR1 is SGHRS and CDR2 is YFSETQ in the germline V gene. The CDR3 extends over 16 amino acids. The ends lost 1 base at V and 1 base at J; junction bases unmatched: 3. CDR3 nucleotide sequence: TGCGCCAGCAGCTTGCGGACAGGGGGCACGAACACTGAAGCTTTCTTT. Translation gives CASSLRTGGTNTEAFF.

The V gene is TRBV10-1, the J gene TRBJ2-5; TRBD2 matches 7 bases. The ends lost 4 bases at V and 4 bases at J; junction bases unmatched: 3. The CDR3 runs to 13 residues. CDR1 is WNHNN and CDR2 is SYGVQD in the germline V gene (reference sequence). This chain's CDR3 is CASSGGSVETQYF. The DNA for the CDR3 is TGCGCCAGCAGTGGCGGGAGTGTAGAGACCCAGTACTTC.